This entry lists 13 T cell receptor beta chains sequenced from one sample in a study of shared clonotypes between healthy human individuals. TCRdb's copy holds only in-frame clones and misses some; the assay was immunoSEQ multiplex PCR. The table records 2.5 million or so clones, approximately 94% of them present only once. The sample comprised naive CD4+ T cells sorted from blood. Subset in this sample: CD45RA+ positively selected. These receptors were collected from a man younger than 30 in good health.

This clone was picked up a small number of times. The V gene is TRBV30, the J gene TRBJ1-1; TRBD1 is a possible D gene (6 bases). The germline V gene encodes CDR1 GTSNPN and CDR2 SVGIG (reference sequence). Trimming stripped 8 bases from V and 9 bases from J, with 19 bases between. The CDR3 totals 12 residues. The CDR3 loop is CAITPTGWKAFF. The CDR3 DNA sequence: TGTGCCATAACGCCGACAGGTTGGAAAGCTTTCTTT.

This chain joins TRBV5-4 and TRBJ2-5, with D possibly being TRBD1 (6 bases). The CDR3 has 16 residues. The germline V and J ends were trimmed by 0 bases and 1 base, with 13 bases remaining between them. Germline lookup yields CDR1 SGHNT and CDR2 YYREEE (reference sequence). CDR3: CASSLVSRGFQETQYF. CDR3 bases: TGTGCCAGCAGCTTGGTATCCAGGGGCTTCCAAGAGACCCAGTACTTC.

The V gene is TRBV11-2, the J gene TRBJ1-1; 7 bases are shared with TRBD1. With 5 bases clipped from V and 3 bases from J, the junction kept 12 bases outside the gene matches. Germline CDR1 reads SGHAT; CDR2 reads FQNNGV. The CDR3 has 16 amino acids. This chain's CDR3 is CASSTRQGGEHTEAFF. The CDR3 DNA reads TGTGCCAGCAGCACCAGACAGGGAGGGGAGCACACTGAAGCTTTCTTT.

The chain recombines TRBV9 with TRBJ1-2, with unresolved D. Germline values: CDR1 SGDLS, CDR2 YYNGEE. V lost 0 bases, J lost 5 bases, and 14 bases lay in between. This CDR3 contains 15 residues. The CDR3 reads CASSVAEGLVYGYTF. Written as DNA, the CDR3 is TGTGCCAGCAGCGTAGCCGAGGGTCTGGTTTATGGCTACACCTTC.

The CDR3: CASSSPRGPEQYF. The CDR3 coding sequence is TGTGCCAGCAGCAGTCCCAGGGGTCCCGAGCAGTACTTC. This chain connects TRBV28 to TRBJ2-7; D possibly corresponds to TRBD1 (6 bases). Germline loops: CDR1 MDHEN, CDR2 SYDVKM. The CDR3 contains 13 residues. V was shortened by 6 bases and J by 6 bases, with 15 bases between the two germline ends. The whole variable domain, remainder taken from reference TRBV28 and TRBJ2-7, is DVKVTQSSRYLVKRTGEKVFLECVQDMDHENMFWYRQDPGLGLRLIYFSYDVKMKEKGDIPEGYSVSREKKERFSLILESASTNQTSMYLCASSSPRGPEQYFGPGTRLTVT.

V usage is TRBV7-9 and J usage is TRBJ2-3; possibly TRBD1 or TRBD2 for D (6 bases each). Germline CDR1 and CDR2: SEHNR and FQNEAQ (reference sequence). Trimming pared 6 bases from V and 2 bases from J, leaving 15 bases between. The CDR3 has 15 amino acids. The CDR3 DNA reads TGTGCCAGCAGATTAACCGGGGGCACCACAGATACGCAGTATTTT. It codes for CASRLTGGTTDTQYF.

This chain joins TRBV2 and TRBJ2-7; the match to TRBD2 covers 10 bases. This CDR3 contains 14 residues. Trimming cost V 5 bases and J 5 bases; bases outside gene matches: 6. CDR1 SNHLY and CDR2 FYNNEI come from the germline V gene. CDR3 protein: CASSSSGSLDEQYF. DNA for the CDR3: TGTGCCAGCAGTTCTAGCGGGAGTCTCGACGAGCAGTACTTC.

The V gene is TRBV27, the J gene TRBJ2-7; 7 positions agree with TRBD1. CDR1 MNHEY and CDR2 SMNVEV come from the germline V gene (reference sequence). This CDR3 contains 15 residues. V lost 5 bases and J lost 3; bases outside the gene matches: 10. The CDR3 region has the DNA TGTGCCAGCAGTCCTTACAGGGGTTCAGGCTACGAGCAGTACTTC. It translates to CASSPYRGSGYEQYF.

CDR3 residues: CASSASTGELFF. The DNA for the CDR3 is TGTGCCAGCAGCGCCAGCACCGGGGAGCTGTTTTTT. The gene calls are TRBV6-5 and TRBJ2-2; D is unclear. V was pared by 6 bases and J by 4 bases, with 6 bases between. Germline assignment: CDR1 MNHEY and CDR2 SVGAGI. The CDR3 totals 12 residues.

The V call is TRBV5-1, the J call TRBJ1-3, with TRBD1 as a possible D gene (5 bases). Per germline, CDR1 SGHRS and CDR2 YFSETQ. CDR3 length: 15 residues. With 2 bases removed from V and 1 base from J, the gap between germline ends came to 10 bases. Here the CDR3 DNA reads TGCGCCAGCAGCTTCGGGACGCCTTCTGGAAACACCATATATTTT. The encoded protein is CASSFGTPSGNTIYF.

The V gene is TRBV6-5, the J gene TRBJ2-5, with TRBD1 matching over 7 bases. CDR1 MNHEY and CDR2 SVGAGI come from the germline V gene. V trimming: 6 bases; J trimming: 11 bases; junction bases outside the gene matches: 9. The CDR3 has 12 residues. The CDR3 protein is CASSLDRRMQYF. The DNA of the CDR3 is TGTGCCAGCAGCCTGGACAGGCGCATGCAGTACTTC.

The chain links TRBV5-1 to TRBJ1-2; 7 bases fit TRBD1. The germline CDR1 and CDR2 sequences are SGHRS and YFSETQ. This CDR3 contains 13 residues. V shed 4 bases, J shed 6 bases, and the junction held 6 bases outside the gene matches. The CDR3 DNA reads as TGCGCCAGCAGCCCGGGACAGACCCATGGCTACACCTTC. Encoded protein: CASSPGQTHGYTF.

In DNA, the CDR3 is TGTGCCAGCAGCCCGGGACAATACACAGATACGCAGTATTTT. It encodes CASSPGQYTDTQYF. This chain uses TRBV7-2 with TRBJ2-3; a possible D gene is TRBD1 (6 bases). Germline-derived CDR1 and CDR2 are SGHTA and FQGNSA. V shed 5 bases and J shed 2 bases, with 11 bases lying between them. The CDR3 sequence is 14 residues long. The entire variable domain, with the rest obtained from reference TRBV7-2 and TRBJ2-3, is as follows: GAGVSQSPSNKVTEKGKDVELRCDPISGHTALYWYRQSLGQGLEFLIYFQGNSAPDKSGLPSDRFSAERTGGSVSTLTIQRTQQEDSAVYLCASSPGQYTDTQYFGPGTRLTVL.